This T cell receptor beta chain was profiled in a study of T cell responses to AZD1222 COVID-19 vaccine. Whole-study context: Second-dose intervals near 4 or 12 weeks were combined. Notes on the study in general: Across the whole spike, CD4 TCRs peaked at regions 160-218 and 743-854. White British donors predominated, females outnumbered males, and clonal diversity was possibly underestimated. Two doses of AZD1222 preceded a rise in Spike-specific TCR breadth and depth.

Method: immunoSEQ multiplex PCR; TCRdb's copy keeps in-frame clones and lacks some. The sample contains about 200,000 clones, 85% to 95% of which appear only once. V was clipped by 5 bases and J by 8 bases; unmatched bases: 13. CDR1 and CDR2 (germline): MNHEY, SVGEGT. The CDR3 totals 15 residues. This clone was seen a single time. Its antigen is not known. This TCR derives from an adult in good health. Source: peripheral blood, taken on day 0 of AZD1222 vaccination. The rearrangement uses TRBV6-2 or TRBV6-3 and TRBJ1-2, with 8 bases that match TRBD1. The CDR3 here is CASSRIGQGLQGYTF. CDR3 coding DNA: TGTGCCAGCAGTCGGATCGGACAGGGTCTACAGGGCTACACCTTC.